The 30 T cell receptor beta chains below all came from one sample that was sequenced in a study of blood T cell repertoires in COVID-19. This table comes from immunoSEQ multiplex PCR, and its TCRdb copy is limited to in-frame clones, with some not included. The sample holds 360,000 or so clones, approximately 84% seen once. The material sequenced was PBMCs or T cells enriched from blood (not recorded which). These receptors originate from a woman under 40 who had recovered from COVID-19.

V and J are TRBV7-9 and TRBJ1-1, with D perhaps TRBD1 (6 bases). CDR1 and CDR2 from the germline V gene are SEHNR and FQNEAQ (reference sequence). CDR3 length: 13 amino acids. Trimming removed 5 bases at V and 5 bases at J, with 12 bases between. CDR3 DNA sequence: TGTGCCAGCAGCCGTGAAGGGGGTACTGAAGCTTTCTTT. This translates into CASSREGGTEAFF.

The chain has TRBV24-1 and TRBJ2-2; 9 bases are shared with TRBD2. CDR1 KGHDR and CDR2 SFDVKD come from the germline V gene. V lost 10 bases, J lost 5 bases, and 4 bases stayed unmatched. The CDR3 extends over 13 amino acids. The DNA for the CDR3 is TGTGCCACTGACGCGGGGGGGACCGGGGAGCTGTTTTTT. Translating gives CATDAGGTGELFF.

The CDR3 sequence is CASSINGAYEQYF. CDR3 in DNA: TGTGCCAGTAGTATAAACGGGGCCTACGAGCAGTACTTC. J is TRBJ2-7 and V is TRBV19; weak D call: TRBD2 (5 bases). The length of the CDR3 is 13 residues. CDR1 and CDR2 (germline): LNHDA, SQIVND (reference sequence). V was trimmed by 2 bases and J by 2 bases, leaving 7 bases between them.

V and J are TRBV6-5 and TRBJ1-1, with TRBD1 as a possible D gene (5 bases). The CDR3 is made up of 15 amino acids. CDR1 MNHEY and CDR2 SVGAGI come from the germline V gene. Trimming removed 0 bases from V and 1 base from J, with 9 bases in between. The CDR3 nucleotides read TGTGCCAGCAGTTACTCCCCAGGACAGAACACTGAAGCTTTCTTT. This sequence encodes CASSYSPGQNTEAFF.

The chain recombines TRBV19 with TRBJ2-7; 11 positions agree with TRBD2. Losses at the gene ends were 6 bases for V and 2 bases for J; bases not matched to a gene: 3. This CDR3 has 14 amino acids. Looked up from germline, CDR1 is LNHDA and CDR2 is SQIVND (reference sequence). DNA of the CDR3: TGTGCCAGTAGCCGGACTAGCGGGCCCTACGAGCAGTACTTC. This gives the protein CASSRTSGPYEQYF. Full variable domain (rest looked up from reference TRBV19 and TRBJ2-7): DGGITQSPKYLFRKEGQNVTLSCEQNLNHDAMYWYRQDPGQGLRLIYYSQIVNDFQKGDIAEGYSVSREKKESFPLTVTSAQKNPTAFYLCASSRTSGPYEQYFGPGTRLTVT.

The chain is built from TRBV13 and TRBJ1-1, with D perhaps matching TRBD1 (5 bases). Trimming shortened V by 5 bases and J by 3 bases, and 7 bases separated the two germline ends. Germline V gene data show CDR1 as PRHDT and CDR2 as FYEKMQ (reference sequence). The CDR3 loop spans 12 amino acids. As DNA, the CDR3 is TGTGCCAGCAGCGGGGGGGACACTGAAGCTTTCTTT. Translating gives CASSGGDTEAFF. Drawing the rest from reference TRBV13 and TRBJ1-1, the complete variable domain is AAGVIQSPRHLIKEKRETATLKCYPIPRHDTVYWYQQGPGQDPQFLISFYEKMQSDKGSIPDRFSAQQFSDYHSELNMSSLELGDSALYFCASSGGDTEAFFGQGTRLTVV.

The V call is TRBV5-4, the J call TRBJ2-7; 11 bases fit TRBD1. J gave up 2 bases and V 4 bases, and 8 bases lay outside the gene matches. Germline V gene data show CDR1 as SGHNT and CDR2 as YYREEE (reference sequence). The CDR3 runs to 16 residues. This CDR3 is CASSEGQGARTYEQYF. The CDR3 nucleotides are TGTGCCAGCAGCGAAGGACAGGGGGCGAGGACCTACGAGCAGTACTTC.

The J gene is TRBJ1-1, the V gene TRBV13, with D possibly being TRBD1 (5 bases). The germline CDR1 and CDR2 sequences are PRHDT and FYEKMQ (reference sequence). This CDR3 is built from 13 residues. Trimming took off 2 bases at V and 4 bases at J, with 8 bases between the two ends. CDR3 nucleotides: TGTGCCAGCAGCTTATTGGGGGGCACTGAAGCTTTCTTT. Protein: CASSLLGGTEAFF.

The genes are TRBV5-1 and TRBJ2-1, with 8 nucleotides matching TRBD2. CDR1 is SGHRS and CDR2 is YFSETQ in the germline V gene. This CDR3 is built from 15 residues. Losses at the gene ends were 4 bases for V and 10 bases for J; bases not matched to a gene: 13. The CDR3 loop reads CASSPFAAGGPEQFF. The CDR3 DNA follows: TGCGCCAGCAGCCCCTTTGCTGCGGGAGGCCCCGAGCAGTTCTTC.

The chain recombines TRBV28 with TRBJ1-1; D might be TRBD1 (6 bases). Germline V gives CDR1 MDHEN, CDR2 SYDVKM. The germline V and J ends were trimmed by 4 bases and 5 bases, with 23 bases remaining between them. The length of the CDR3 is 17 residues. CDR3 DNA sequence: TGTGCCAGCAGTTCTTTGTTTTTGGGGGCGCGAGGGACTGAAGCTTTCTTT. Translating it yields CASSSLFLGARGTEAFF.

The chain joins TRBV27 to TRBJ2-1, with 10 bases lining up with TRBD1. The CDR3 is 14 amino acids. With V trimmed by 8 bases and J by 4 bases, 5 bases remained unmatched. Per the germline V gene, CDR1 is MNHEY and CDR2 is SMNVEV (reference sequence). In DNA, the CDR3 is TGTGCCAGCTGGGACAGGGGCTTTTACAATGAGCAGTTCTTC. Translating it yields CASWDRGFYNEQFF.

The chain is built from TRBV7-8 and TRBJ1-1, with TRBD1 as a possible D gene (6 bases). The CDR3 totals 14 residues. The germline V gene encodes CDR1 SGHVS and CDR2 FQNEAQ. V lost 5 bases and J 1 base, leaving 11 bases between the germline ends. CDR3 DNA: TGTGCCAGCAGCGCCGGACAGACGAACACTGAAGCTTTCTTT. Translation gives CASSAGQTNTEAFF.

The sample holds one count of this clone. CDR3 coding DNA: TGTGCCAGCAGCGGACAGGGGACATCCAATGAGCAGTTCTTC. This encodes CASSGQGTSNEQFF. J is TRBJ2-1 and V is TRBV2, with 9 bases lining up with TRBD1. The germline V gene encodes CDR1 SNHLY and CDR2 FYNNEI. With 6 bases clipped from V and 6 bases from J, the junction kept 6 bases outside the gene matches. This CDR3 comprises 14 residues.

The CDR3, as DNA: TGTGCCAGCAGCCTTTCAGGGACAGGTTCCTTGAATACGCAGTATTTT. Translating gives CASSLSGTGSLNTQYF. The chain joins TRBV7-2 to TRBJ2-3; 8 nucleotides line up with TRBD1. V was pared by 5 bases and J by 7 bases, with 14 bases of the junction left unmatched. This CDR3 contains 16 residues. Looked up from germline, CDR1 is SGHTA and CDR2 is FQGNSA.

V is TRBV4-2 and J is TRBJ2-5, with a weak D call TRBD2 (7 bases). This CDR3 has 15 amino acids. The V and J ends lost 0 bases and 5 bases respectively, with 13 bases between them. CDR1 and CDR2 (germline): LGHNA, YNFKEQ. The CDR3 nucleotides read TGTGCCAGCAGCCAAGAGACGGGGGGCCTGGAGACCCAGTACTTC. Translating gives CASSQETGGLETQYF.

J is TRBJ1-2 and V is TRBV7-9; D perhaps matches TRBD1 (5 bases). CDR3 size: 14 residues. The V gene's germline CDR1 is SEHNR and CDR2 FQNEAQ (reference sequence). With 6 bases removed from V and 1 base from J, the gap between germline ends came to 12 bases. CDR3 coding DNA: TGTGCCAGCAGGCGGACACCAGATAACTATGGCTACACCTTC. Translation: CASRRTPDNYGYTF.

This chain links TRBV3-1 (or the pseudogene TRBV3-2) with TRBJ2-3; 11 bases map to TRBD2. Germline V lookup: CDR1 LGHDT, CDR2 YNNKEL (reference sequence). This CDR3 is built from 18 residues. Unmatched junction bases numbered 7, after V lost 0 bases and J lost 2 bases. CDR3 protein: CASSQDPASGGNTDTQYF. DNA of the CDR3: TGTGCCAGCAGCCAAGATCCAGCTAGCGGGGGGAACACAGATACGCAGTATTTT.

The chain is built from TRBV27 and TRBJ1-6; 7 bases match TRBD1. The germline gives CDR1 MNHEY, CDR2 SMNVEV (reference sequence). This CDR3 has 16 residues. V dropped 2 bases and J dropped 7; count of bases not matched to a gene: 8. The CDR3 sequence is CASSLGWDSLNSPLHF. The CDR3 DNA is TGTGCCAGCAGTTTAGGCTGGGACAGCCTCAATTCACCCCTCCACTTT.

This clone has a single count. The CDR3 sequence: CASSQDLSSGTEAFF. The CDR3 DNA sequence: TGTGCCAGCAGCCAAGATTTGTCCAGCGGCACTGAAGCTTTCTTT. This sequence joins TRBV14 and TRBJ1-1; no clear D gene. CDR1 is SGHDN, CDR2 FVKESK, per germline. The CDR3 extends over 15 amino acids. V was trimmed by 0 bases and J by 4 bases, leaving 12 bases between them.

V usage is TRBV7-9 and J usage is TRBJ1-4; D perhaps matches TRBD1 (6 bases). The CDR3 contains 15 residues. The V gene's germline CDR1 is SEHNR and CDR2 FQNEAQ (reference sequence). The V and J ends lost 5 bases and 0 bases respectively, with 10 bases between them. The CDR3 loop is CASSHDRTTNEKLFF. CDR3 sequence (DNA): TGTGCCAGCAGCCACGACAGGACAACTAATGAAAAACTGTTTTTT.

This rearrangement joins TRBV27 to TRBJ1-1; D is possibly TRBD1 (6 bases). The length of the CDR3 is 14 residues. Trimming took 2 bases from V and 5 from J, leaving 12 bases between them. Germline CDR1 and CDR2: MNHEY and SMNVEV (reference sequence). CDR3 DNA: TGTGCCAGCAGTTTACAGGGACATGGGACTGAAGCTTTCTTT. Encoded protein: CASSLQGHGTEAFF.

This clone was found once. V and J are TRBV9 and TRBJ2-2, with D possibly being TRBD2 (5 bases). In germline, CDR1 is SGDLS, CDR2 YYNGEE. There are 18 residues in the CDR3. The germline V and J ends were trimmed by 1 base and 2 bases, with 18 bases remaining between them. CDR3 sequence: CASSVRGRPMVNTGELFF. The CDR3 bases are TGTGCCAGCAGCGTACGGGGTAGACCCATGGTAAACACCGGGGAGCTGTTTTTT.

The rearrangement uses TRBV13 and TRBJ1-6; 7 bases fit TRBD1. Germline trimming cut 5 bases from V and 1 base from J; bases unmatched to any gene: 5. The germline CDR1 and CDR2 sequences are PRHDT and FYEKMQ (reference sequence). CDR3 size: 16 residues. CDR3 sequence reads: CASSPTGVSYNSPLHF. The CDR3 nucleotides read TGTGCCAGCAGCCCCACAGGGGTGTCCTATAATTCACCCCTCCACTTT.

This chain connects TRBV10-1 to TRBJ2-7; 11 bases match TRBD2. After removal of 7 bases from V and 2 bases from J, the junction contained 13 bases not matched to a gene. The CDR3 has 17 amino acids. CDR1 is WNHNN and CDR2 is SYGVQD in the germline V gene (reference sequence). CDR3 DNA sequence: TGCGCCAGCATCCCCAACCCGACTAGCGGGGCCCCCTACGAGCAGTACTTC. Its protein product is CASIPNPTSGAPYEQYF.

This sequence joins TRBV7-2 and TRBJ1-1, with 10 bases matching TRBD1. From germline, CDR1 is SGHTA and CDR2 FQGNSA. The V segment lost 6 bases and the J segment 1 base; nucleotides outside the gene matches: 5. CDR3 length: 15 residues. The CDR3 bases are TGTGCCAGCAGTCGATGGGACAGGGGGAACACTGAAGCTTTCTTT. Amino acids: CASSRWDRGNTEAFF.

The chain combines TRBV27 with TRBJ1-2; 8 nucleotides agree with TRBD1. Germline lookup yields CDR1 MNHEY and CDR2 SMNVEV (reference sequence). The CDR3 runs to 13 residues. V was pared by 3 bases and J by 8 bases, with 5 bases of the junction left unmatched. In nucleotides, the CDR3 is TGTGCCAGCAGTTTCCGACAGGGGAAAGGCTACACCTTC. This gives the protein CASSFRQGKGYTF.

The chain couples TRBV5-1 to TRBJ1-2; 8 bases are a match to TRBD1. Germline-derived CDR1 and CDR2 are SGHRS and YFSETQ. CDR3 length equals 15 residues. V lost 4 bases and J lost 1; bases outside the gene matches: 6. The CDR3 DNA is TGCGCCAGCAGCCTCGACAGGGGCCTTAACTATGGCTACACCTTC. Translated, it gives CASSLDRGLNYGYTF.

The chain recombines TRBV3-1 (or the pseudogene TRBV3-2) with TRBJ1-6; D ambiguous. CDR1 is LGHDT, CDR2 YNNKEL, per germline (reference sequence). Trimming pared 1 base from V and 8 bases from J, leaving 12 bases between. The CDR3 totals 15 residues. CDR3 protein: CASSQGGGGDSPLHF. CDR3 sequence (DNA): TGTGCCAGCAGCCAAGGGGGAGGCGGGGATTCACCCCTCCACTTT.

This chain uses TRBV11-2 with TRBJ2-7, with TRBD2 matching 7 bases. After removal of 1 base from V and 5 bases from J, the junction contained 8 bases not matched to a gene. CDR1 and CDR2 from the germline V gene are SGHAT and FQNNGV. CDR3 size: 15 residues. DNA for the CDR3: TGTGCCAGCAGCTTAGGGTGGGGAGGGTCGAACGAGCAGTACTTC. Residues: CASSLGWGGSNEQYF.

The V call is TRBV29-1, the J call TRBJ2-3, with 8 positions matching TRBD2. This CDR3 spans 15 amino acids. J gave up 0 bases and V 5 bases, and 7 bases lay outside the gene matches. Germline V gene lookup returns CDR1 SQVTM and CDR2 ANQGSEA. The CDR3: CSVIIAGQSTDTQYF. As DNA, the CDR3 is TGCAGCGTTATTATAGCGGGGCAAAGCACAGATACGCAGTATTTT.